These T cell receptor beta chains were read from a single sample in a study of blood T cell repertoires in COVID-19. Sequenced by immunoSEQ multiplex PCR; TCRdb stores in-frame clones only, minus some. The data hold some 270,000 clones, with 75% to 90% observed a single time. The sequencing input was PBMCs or T cells enriched from blood (not recorded which). These receptors originate from a woman aged 40 to 55 who had recovered from COVID-19. The CDR3 runs from the conserved cysteine through the conserved F or W.

V: TRBV4-1; J: TRBJ1-2; CDR3: CASRKTGTGNYGYTF
V: TRBV5-1; J: TRBJ1-5; CDR3: CASSLVPTSQPQHF
V: TRBV9; J: TRBJ2-5; CDR3: CASSVGQGGETQYF
V: TRBV19; J: TRBJ2-2; CDR3: CASSIRAGELFF
V: TRBV6-4; J: TRBJ2-7; CDR3: CASSDSLVTVLTYEQYF
V: TRBV4-3; J: TRBJ2-7; CDR3: CASSQDRISYEQYF
V: TRBV3-1/TRBV3-2; J: TRBJ2-3; CDR3: CASSQAGTRSTDTQYF
V: TRBV7-6; J: TRBJ2-2; CDR3: CASSQTGGVRTGELFF
V: TRBV7-2; J: TRBJ2-5; CDR3: CASSPRRQQETQYF
V: TRBV2; J: TRBJ1-3; CDR3: CASVREAGNTIYF
V: TRBV5-1; J: TRBJ1-2; CDR3: CASSPRGENYGYTF
V: TRBV5-1; J: TRBJ1-1; CDR3: CASSLVGVTEAFF
V: TRBV11-2; J: TRBJ2-7; CDR3: CASRTPGTGRYEQYF
V: TRBV27; J: TRBJ1-2; CDR3: CASGTPQGRGGYTF
V: TRBV29-1; J: TRBJ2-5; CDR3: CSVTTGFVETQYF
V: TRBV27; J: TRBJ1-4; CDR3: CASRLQGAGEKLFF
V: TRBV29-1; J: TRBJ2-1; CDR3: CSVVSLRRYNEQFF
V: TRBV6-5; J: TRBJ2-4; CDR3: CASRRDSSDIQYF
V: TRBV6-2/TRBV6-3; J: TRBJ2-1; CDR3: CASSYSGPSVPDEQFF
V: TRBV7-8; J: TRBJ1-1; CDR3: CASSLVGATEAFF
V: TRBV4-1; J: TRBJ1-3; CDR3: CASSSRQHSGNTIYF
V: TRBV5-4; J: TRBJ1-4; CDR3: CASSPGTQGASNEKLFF
V: TRBV7-9; J: TRBJ1-1; CDR3: CASSFGEYTEAFF
V: TRBV5-1; J: TRBJ1-2; CDR3: CASSSTNYGYTF
V: TRBV18; J: TRBJ1-1; CDR3: CASSPPSGRGTEAFF
V: TRBV4-1; J: TRBJ2-1; CDR3: CASSHIPGQLYNEQFF
V: TRBV11-3; J: TRBJ2-3; CDR3: CASSLGAGNGPWDTQYF
V: TRBV2; J: TRBJ1-2; CDR3: CASSERRQGGYTF
V: TRBV3-1/TRBV3-2; J: TRBJ1-2; CDR3: CASSQDGRSYGYTF
V: TRBV3-1/TRBV3-2; J: TRBJ1-2; CDR3: CASSHYPGGPEYGYTF
V: TRBV2; J: TRBJ2-1; CDR3: CASRAFGGSTYNEQFF
V: TRBV20-1; J: TRBJ2-3; CDR3: CSACRTDTQYF
V: TRBV9; J: TRBJ2-7; CDR3: CASSGAGEQYF
V: TRBV28; J: TRBJ1-3; CDR3: CASSFLDRAIYF
V: TRBV18; J: TRBJ2-5; CDR3: CASSSPETQYF
V: TRBV9; J: TRBJ2-1; CDR3: CASSVGTSGGMSVYNEQFF
V: TRBV9; J: TRBJ2-4; CDR3: CASSVGGSDGYIQYF
V: TRBV19; J: TRBJ2-7; CDR3: CASSIARQGSYEQYF
V: TRBV27; J: TRBJ1-6; CDR3: CASSFSRTGSNSPLHF
V: TRBV21-1; J: TRBJ2-3; CDR3: CASSKSLGGRVSTDTQYF
V: TRBV7-8; J: TRBJ2-7; CDR3: CASSSEELYEQYF
V: TRBV30; J: TRBJ1-2; CDR3: CAWSAGLYGYTF
V: TRBV9; J: TRBJ2-5; CDR3: CASSAGQGQETQYF
V: TRBV6-5; J: TRBJ1-2; CDR3: CASSLTGGDGYTF
V: TRBV5-4; J: TRBJ2-5; CDR3: CASSPRQVAGGLETQYF
V: TRBV25-1; J: TRBJ2-3; CDR3: CASRERAAKSTDTQYF
V: TRBV5-4; J: TRBJ2-7; CDR3: CASSLGLEPYEQYF
V: TRBV6-5; J: TRBJ1-5; CDR3: CASRTDRLNQPQHF
V: TRBV24-1; J: TRBJ2-3; CDR3: CATSDPSGETQYF
V: TRBV27; J: TRBJ1-5; CDR3: CASSSNNQPQHF
V: TRBV14; J: TRBJ1-2; CDR3: CASSHHSRAGPINYGYTF
V: TRBV30; J: TRBJ1-1; CDR3: CAWSPYQGGRTEAFF